This T cell receptor (beta chain) stems from a study of cytomegalovirus exposure and HLA in healthy donors. PCR was performed using 60 Vbeta and 13 Jbeta primers. Sequencing used immunoSEQ multiplex PCR; TCRdb keeps in-frame clones, though not all of them. The table lists about 110,000 clones, approximately 84% of them singletons. CDR1 SGDLS and CDR2 YYNGEE come from the germline V gene. CDR3 length: 15 amino acids. Trimming stripped 4 bases from V and 5 bases from J, with 16 bases between. Sequencing input: PBMCs. This sequence was found in a male donor in good health and CMV-seronegative. The chain links TRBV9 to TRBJ2-1; weak D call: TRBD2 (6 bases). CDR3 loop: CASSPRREPHNEQFF. In nucleotides, the CDR3 is TGTGCCAGCAGCCCCAGGAGGGAGCCCCACAATGAGCAGTTCTTC.